This T cell receptor beta chain was sequenced for a study of cytomegalovirus exposure and HLA in healthy donors. Primers: 60 Vbeta forward and 13 Jbeta reverse. Measured with immunoSEQ multiplex PCR; TCRdb has only the in-frame clones, and not every one. Here the sample spans under 150,000 clones, 79% being singletons. Trimming at V came to 2 bases and at J to 7 bases, leaving 8 bases not matched to a gene. The germline gives CDR1 MDHEN, CDR2 SYDVKM. The CDR3 is made up of 16 amino acids. This receptor was obtained from a woman in her forties in good health and CMV-seropositive. The sample consisted of PBMCs. The J gene is TRBJ1-5, the V gene TRBV28, with TRBD1 matching 10 bases. The CDR3 protein is CASSLGGGTGVQPQHF. Written as DNA, the CDR3 is TGTGCCAGCAGTTTAGGGGGTGGGACAGGGGTCCAGCCCCAGCATTTT.